Included here is one T cell receptor (beta chain) sequence, with context. Germline values: CDR1 SNHLY, CDR2 FYNNEI. The CDR3 has 14 amino acids. J was trimmed by 6 bases and V by 7 bases; bases with no gene match: 9. This entry is derived from a study of cytomegalovirus exposure and HLA in healthy donors. The PCR had 60 Vbeta and 13 Jbeta primers. Clones were sequenced by immunoSEQ multiplex PCR, and TCRdb holds only the in-frame ones, with some missing. The table has under 200,000 clones, around 79% seen once; the top ten hold around 1.5%. This chain links TRBV2 with TRBJ2-7, with TRBD1 identical over 10 bases. The specimen sequenced was PBMCs. The receptor comes from a man younger than 30 in good health and CMV-seronegative. CDR3 nucleotides: TGTGCCAGCAAGGTCGAGGACAGGGGGGGCGAGCAGTACTTC. The encoded protein is CASKVEDRGGEQYF.